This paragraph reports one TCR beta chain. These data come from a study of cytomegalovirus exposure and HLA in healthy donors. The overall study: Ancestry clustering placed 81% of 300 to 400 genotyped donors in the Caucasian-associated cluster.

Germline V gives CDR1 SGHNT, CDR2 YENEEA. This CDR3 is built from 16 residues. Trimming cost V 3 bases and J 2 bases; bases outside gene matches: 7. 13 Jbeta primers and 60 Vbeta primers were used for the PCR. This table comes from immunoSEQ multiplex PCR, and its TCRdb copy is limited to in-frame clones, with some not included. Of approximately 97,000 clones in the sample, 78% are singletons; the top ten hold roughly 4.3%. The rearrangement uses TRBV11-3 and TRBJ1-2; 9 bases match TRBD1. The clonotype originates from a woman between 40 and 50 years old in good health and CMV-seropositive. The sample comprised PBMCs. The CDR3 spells CASSFGQGKANYGYTF. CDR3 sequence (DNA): TGTGCCAGCAGCTTTGGACAGGGGAAAGCAAACTATGGCTACACCTTC.